This T cell receptor (beta chain) comes out of a study of radiation and T cells in renal cell carcinoma. Broader study findings: Dominant CDR3 motifs were more common in irradiated tumors than controls.

The CDR3 extends over 14 amino acids. The germline V gene encodes CDR1 KGHSH and CDR2 LQKENI. After removal of 3 bases from V and 5 bases from J, the junction contained 6 bases not matched to a gene. Turning to this clone: The antigen is undetermined.

Measured with immunoSEQ multiplex PCR; TCRdb has only the in-frame clones, and not every one. The sample has about 9,200 clones; roughly three fifths are singletons. Treatment denoted: 15 Gy SBRT to primary tumor, nephrectomy 4 weeks later. Sequences were derived from tumor tissue, sampled from a patient whose treatment included radiotherapy and nephrectomy. The chain has TRBV18 and TRBJ2-7; TRBD2 matches at 8 bases. This clonotype was sampled from a man aged 55 to 70 with renal cell carcinoma. The CDR3 loop reads CASSPSGTRHEQYF. In DNA form, the CDR3 reads TGTGCCAGCTCACCCTCCGGGACTAGACACGAGCAGTACTTC.